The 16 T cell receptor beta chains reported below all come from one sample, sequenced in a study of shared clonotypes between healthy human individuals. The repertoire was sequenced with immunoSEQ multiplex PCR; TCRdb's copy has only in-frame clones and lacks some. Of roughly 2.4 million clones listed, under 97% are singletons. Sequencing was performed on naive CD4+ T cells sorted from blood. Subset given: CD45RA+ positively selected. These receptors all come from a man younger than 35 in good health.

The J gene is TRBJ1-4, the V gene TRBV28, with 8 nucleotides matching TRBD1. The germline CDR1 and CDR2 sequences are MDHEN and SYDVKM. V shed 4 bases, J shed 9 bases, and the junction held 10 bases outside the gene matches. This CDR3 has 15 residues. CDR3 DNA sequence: TGTGCCAGCAGTTCCCCGACAGGGGACCATCAAAAACTGTTTTTT. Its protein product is CASSSPTGDHQKLFF.

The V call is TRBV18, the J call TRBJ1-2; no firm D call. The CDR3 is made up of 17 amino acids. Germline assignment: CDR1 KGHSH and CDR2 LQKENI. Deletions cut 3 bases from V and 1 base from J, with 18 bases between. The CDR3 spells CASSPRTGEAFNYGYTF. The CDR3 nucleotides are TGTGCCAGCTCACCGCGCACCGGAGAGGCTTTTAACTATGGCTACACCTTC.

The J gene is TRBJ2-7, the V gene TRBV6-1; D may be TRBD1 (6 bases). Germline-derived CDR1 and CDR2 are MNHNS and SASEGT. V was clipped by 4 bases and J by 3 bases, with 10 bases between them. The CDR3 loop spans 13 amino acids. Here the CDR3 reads CASSGQTGYEQYF. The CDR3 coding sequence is TGTGCCAGCAGTGGGCAGACAGGCTACGAGCAGTACTTC.

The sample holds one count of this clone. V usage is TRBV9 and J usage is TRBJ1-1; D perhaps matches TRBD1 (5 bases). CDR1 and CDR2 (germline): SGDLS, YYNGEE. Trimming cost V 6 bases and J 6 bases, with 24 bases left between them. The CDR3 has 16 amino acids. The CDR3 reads CASNPLRGGTSAEAFF. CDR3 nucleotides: TGTGCCAGCAACCCCCTACGGGGGGGAACGTCGGCTGAAGCTTTCTTT.

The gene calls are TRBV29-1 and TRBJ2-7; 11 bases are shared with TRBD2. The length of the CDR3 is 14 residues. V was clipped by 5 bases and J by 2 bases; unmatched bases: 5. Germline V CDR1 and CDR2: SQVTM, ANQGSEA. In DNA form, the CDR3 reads TGCAGCGTTCGAAGACTAGCGGGAACCTACGAGCAGTACTTC. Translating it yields CSVRRLAGTYEQYF.

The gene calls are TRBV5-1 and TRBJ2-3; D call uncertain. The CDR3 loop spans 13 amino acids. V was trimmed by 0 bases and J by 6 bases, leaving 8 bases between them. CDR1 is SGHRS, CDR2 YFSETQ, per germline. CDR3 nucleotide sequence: TGCGCCAGCAGCTTGGTTCGGATGGATACGCAGTATTTT. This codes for CASSLVRMDTQYF.

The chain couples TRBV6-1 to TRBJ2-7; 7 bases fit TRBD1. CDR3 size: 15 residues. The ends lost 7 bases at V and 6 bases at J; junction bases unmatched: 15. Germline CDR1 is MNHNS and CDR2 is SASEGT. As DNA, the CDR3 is TGTGCCAGCAACCCTTCCGGGACAGACTTTGGCGAGCAGTACTTC. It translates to CASNPSGTDFGEQYF.

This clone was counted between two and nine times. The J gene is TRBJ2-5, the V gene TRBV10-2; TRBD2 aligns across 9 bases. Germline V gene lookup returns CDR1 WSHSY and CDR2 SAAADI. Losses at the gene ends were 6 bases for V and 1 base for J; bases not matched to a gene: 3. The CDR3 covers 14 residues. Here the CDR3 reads CASSLSGGQETQYF. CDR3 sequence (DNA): TGCGCCAGCAGCCTTAGCGGGGGCCAAGAGACCCAGTACTTC.

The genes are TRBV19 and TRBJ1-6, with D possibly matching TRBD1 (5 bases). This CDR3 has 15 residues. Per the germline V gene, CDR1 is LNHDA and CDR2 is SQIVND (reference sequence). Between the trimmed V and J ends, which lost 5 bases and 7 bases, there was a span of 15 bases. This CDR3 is CASSEGPSWNSPLHF. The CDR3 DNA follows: TGTGCCAGTAGTGAGGGACCTTCCTGGAATTCACCCCTCCACTTT. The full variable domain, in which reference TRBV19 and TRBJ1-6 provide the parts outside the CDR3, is DGGITQSPKYLFRKEGQNVTLSCEQNLNHDAMYWYRQDPGQGLRLIYYSQIVNDFQKGDIAEGYSVSREKKESFPLTVTSAQKNPTAFYLCASSEGPSWNSPLHFGNGTRLTVT.

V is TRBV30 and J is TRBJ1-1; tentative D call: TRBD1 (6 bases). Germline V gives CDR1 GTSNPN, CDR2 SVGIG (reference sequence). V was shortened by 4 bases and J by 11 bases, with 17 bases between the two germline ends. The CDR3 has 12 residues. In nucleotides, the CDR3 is TGTGCCTGGACCGCCCCAGGGGCGAGGGCTTTCTTT. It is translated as CAWTAPGARAFF.

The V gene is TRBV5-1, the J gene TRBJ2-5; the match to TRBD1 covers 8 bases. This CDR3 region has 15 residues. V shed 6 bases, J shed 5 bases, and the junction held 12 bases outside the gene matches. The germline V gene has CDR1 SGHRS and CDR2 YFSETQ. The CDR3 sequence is CASTSWAGGRETQYF. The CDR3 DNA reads TGCGCCAGCACCTCCTGGGCAGGGGGCCGGGAGACCCAGTACTTC.

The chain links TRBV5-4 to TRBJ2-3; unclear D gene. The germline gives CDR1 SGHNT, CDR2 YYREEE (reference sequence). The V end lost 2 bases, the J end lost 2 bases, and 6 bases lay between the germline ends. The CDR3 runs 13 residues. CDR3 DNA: TGTGCCAGCAGCTTCGGAGCCACAGATACGCAGTATTTT. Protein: CASSFGATDTQYF.

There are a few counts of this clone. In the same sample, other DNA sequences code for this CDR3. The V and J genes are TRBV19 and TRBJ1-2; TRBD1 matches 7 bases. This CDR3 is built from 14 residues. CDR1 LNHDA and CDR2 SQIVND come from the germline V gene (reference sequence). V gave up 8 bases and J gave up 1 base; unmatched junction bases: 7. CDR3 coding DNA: TGTGCCAGTCGGCCCGGGACAGTTAACTATGGCTACACCTTC. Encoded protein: CASRPGTVNYGYTF.

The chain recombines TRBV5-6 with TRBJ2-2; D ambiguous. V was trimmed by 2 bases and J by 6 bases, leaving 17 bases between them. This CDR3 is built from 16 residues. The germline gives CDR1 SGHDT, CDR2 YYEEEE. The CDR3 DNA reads TGTGCCAGCAGCTTCTTAACCCGGACCTCCTCCGGGGAGCTGTTTTTT. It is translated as CASSFLTRTSSGELFF.

CDR3 in amino acids: CATSKSVAGGVETQYF. The CDR3 coding sequence is TGTGCCACCAGCAAAAGCGTAGCGGGAGGGGTGGAGACCCAGTACTTC. This chain connects TRBV15 to TRBJ2-5; TRBD2 agrees at 11 bases. After removal of 4 bases from V and 5 bases from J, the junction contained 9 bases not matched to a gene. Germline V CDR1 and CDR2: LNHNV, YYDKDF (reference sequence). The CDR3 has 16 amino acids.

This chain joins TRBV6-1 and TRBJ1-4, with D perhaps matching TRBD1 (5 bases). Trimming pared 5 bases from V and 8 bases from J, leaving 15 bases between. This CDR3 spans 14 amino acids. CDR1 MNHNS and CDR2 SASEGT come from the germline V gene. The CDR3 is CASSPAGGSEKLFF. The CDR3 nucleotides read TGTGCCAGCAGTCCTGCGGGGGGGAGCGAAAAACTGTTTTTT.